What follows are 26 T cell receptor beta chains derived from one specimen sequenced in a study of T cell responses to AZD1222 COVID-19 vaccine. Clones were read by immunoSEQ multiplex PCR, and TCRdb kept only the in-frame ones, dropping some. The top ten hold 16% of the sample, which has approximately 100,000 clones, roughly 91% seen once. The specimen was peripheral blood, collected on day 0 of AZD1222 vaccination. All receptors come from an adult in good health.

For the CDR3, the DNA is TGTGCCAGCAGCTTGGGCTGGGGCTACAATTCACCCCTCCACTTT. As protein: CASSLGWGYNSPLHF. The chain uses TRBV11-2 and TRBJ1-6; D is perhaps TRBD1 (5 bases). This CDR3 is 15 amino acids long. Looked up from germline, CDR1 is SGHAT and CDR2 is FQNNGV. Deletions cut 3 bases from V and 7 bases from J, with 13 bases between.

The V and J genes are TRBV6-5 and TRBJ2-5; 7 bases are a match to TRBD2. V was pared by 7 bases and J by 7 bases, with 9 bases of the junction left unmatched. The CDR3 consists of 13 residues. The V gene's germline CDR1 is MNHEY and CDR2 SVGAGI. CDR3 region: CASTSGYEGTQYF. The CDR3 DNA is TGTGCCAGCACTAGCGGATACGAGGGGACCCAGTACTTC.

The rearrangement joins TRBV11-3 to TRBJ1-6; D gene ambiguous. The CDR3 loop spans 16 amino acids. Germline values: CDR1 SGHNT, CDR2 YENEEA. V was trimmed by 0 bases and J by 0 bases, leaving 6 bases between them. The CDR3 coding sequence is TGTGCCAGCAGCTTAGATGAGTTCTCCTATAATTCACCCCTCCACTTT. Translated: CASSLDEFSYNSPLHF.

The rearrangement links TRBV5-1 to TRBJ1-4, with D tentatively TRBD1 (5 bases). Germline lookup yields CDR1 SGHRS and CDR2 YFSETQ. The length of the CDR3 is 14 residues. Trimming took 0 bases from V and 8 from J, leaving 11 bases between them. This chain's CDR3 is CASSLGQGGEKLFF. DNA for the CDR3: TGCGCCAGCAGCTTGGGGCAGGGCGGGGAAAAACTGTTTTTT.

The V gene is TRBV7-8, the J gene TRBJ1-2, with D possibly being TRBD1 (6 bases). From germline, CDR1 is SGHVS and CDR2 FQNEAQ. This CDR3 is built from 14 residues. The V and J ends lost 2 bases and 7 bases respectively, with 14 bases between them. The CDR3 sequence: CASSLQGISAGYTF. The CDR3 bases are TGTGCCAGCAGCTTACAGGGGATTTCGGCTGGCTACACCTTC.

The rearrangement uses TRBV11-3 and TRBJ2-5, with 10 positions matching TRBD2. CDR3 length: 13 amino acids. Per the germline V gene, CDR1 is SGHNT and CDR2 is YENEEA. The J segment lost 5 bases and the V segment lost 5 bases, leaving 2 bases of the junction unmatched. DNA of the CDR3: TGTGCCAGCAGCCCGACTAGCGGGGAGACCCAGTACTTC. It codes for CASSPTSGETQYF.

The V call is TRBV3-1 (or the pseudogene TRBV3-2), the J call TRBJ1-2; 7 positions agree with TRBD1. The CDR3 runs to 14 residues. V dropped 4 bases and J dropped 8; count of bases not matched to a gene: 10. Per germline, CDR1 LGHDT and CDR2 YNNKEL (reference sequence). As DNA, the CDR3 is TGTGCCAGCAGCCGTTCGACAGGGTCAGGGGGCTACACCTTC. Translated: CASSRSTGSGGYTF.

The CDR3 loop reads CASSLGIREETDTQYF. The CDR3 DNA follows: TGTGCCAGCAGCTTGGGTATACGGGAGGAGACAGATACGCAGTATTTT. The J gene is TRBJ2-3, the V gene TRBV5-4; TRBD2 matches at 7 bases. This CDR3 contains 16 residues. Trimming removed 0 bases from V and 3 bases from J; junction bases left unmatched: 7. Germline values: CDR1 SGHNT, CDR2 YYREEE (reference sequence). Combining the CDR3 with reference TRBV5-4 and TRBJ2-3 gives the whole variable domain ETGVTQSPTHLIKTRGQQVTLRCSSQSGHNTVSWYQQALGQGPQFIFQYYREEENGRGNFPPRFSGLQFPNYSSELNVNALELDDSALYLCASSLGIREETDTQYFGPGTRLTVL.

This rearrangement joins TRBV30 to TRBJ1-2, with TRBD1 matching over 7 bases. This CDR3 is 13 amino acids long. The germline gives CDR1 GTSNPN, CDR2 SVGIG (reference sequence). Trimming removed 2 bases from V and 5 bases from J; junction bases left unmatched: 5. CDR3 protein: CAWSLIQGYGYTF. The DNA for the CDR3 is TGTGCCTGGAGTCTTATACAGGGGTATGGCTACACCTTC.

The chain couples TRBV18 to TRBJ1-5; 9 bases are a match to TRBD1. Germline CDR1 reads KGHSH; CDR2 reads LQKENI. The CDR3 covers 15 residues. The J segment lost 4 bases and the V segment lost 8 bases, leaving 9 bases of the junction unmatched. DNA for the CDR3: TGTGCCAGCACCAATTCCGGGACAGGGAATCAGCCCCAGCATTTT. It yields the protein CASTNSGTGNQPQHF.

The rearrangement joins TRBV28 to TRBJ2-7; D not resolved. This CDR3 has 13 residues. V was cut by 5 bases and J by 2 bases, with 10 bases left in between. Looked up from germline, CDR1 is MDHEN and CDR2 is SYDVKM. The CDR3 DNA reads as TGTGCCAGCAGTCCTCCTGAACCCTACGAGCAGTACTTC. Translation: CASSPPEPYEQYF.

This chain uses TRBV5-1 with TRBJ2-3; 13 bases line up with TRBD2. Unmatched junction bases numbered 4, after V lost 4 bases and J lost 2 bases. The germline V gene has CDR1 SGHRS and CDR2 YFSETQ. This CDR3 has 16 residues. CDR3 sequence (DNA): TGCGCCAGCAGCCCGGGGACTAGCGGGGTCACAGATACGCAGTATTTT. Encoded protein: CASSPGTSGVTDTQYF.

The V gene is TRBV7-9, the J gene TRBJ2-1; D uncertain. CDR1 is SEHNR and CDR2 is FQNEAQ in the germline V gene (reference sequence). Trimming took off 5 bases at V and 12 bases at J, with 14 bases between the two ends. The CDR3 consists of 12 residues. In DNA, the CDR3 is TGTGCCAGCAGCCCCGGCCCCTTACGGCAGTTCTTC. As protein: CASSPGPLRQFF.

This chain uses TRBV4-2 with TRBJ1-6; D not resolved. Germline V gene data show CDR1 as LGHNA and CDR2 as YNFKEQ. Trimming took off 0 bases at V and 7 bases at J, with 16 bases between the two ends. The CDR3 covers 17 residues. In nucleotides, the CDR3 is TGTGCCAGCAGCCAAGATTGGAGGGCCTCTCAAAATTCACCCCTCCACTTT. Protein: CASSQDWRASQNSPLHF.

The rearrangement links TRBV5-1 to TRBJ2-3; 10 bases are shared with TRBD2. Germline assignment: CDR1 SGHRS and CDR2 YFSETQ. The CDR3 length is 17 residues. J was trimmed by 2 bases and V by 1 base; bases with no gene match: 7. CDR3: CASSLIASGGHTDTQYF. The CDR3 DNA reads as TGCGCCAGCAGCTTGATCGCTAGCGGGGGCCACACAGATACGCAGTATTTT.

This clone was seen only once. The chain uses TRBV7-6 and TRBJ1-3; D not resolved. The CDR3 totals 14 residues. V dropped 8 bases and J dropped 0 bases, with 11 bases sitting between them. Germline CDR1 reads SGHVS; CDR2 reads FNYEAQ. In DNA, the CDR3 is TGTGCCAGCGGATCAGGATTCTCTGGAAACACCATATATTTT. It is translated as CASGSGFSGNTIYF.

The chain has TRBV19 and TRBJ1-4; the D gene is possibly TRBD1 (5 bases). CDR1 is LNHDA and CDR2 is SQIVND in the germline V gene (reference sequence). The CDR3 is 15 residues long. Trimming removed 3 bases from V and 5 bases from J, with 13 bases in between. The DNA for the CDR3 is TGTGCCAGTAGTATCTCGGGAGGGGTGAATGAAAAACTGTTTTTT. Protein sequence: CASSISGGVNEKLFF.

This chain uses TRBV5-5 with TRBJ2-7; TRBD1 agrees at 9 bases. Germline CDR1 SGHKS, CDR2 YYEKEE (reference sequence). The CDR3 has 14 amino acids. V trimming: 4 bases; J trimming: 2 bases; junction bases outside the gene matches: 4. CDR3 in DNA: TGTGCCAGCAGCCCACGGACAGGGGCCTACGAGCAGTACTTC. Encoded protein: CASSPRTGAYEQYF. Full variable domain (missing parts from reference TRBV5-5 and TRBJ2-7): DAGVTQSPTHLIKTRGQQVTLRCSPISGHKSVSWYQQVLGQGPQFIFQYYEKEERGRGNFPDRFSARQFPNYSSELNVNALLLGDSALYLCASSPRTGAYEQYFGPGTRLTVT.

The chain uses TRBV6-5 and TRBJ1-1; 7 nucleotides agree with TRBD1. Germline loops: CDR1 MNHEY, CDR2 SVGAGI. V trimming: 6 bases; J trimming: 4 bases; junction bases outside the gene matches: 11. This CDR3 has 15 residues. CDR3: CASSYGRGQVTEAFF. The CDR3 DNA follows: TGTGCCAGCAGCTACGGGAGGGGGCAGGTCACTGAAGCTTTCTTT.

Here the CDR3 DNA reads TGTGCCAGCAGCCGCGGGGGTGTGGCAGATACGCAGTATTTT. It specifies CASSRGGVADTQYF. The chain has TRBV11-1 and TRBJ2-3; 7 bases are a match to TRBD2. CDR3 length: 14 amino acids. Unmatched junction bases numbered 6, after V lost 5 bases and J lost 4 bases. The germline CDR1 and CDR2 sequences are SGHAT and FQDESV (reference sequence).

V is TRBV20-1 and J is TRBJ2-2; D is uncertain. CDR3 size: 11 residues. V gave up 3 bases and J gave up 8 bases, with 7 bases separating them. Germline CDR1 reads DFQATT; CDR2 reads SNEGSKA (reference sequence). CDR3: CSASELGELFF. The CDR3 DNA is TGCAGTGCTAGCGAACTTGGGGAGCTGTTTTTT.

DNA for the CDR3: TGTGCCAGTACCCCGGGACAGGGCACCTCGGGGGAGCAGTACTTC. Translated: CASTPGQGTSGEQYF. This rearrangement joins TRBV19 to TRBJ2-7; 9 bases match TRBD1. This CDR3 contains 15 residues. CDR1 is LNHDA and CDR2 is SQIVND in the germline V gene (reference sequence). The V and J ends lost 7 bases and 7 bases, in that order; junction bases with no gene match: 14.

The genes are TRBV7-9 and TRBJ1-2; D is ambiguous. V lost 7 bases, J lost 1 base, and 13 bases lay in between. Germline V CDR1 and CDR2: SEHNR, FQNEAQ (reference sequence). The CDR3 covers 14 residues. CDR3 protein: CASIPTAVNYGYTF. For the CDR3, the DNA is TGTGCCAGCATCCCCACAGCAGTTAACTATGGCTACACCTTC.

The CDR3 reads CASTFGGQATNYGYTF. DNA of the CDR3: TGTGCCAGCACCTTCGGGGGACAGGCGACGAACTATGGCTACACCTTC. This chain connects TRBV28 to TRBJ1-2; TRBD1 matches at 8 bases. The germline V gene encodes CDR1 MDHEN and CDR2 SYDVKM. The CDR3 totals 16 residues. The V gene end was trimmed by 7 bases and the J gene end by 2 bases; junction bases not matched to a gene: 12.

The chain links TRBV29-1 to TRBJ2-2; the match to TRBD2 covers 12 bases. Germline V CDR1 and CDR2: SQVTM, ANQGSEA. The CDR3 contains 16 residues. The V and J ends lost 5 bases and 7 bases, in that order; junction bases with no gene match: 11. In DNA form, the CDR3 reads TGCAGCGTTCATATTCTAGCGGGGGGGCCCGTCGGGGAGCTGTTTTTT. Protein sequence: CSVHILAGGPVGELFF.

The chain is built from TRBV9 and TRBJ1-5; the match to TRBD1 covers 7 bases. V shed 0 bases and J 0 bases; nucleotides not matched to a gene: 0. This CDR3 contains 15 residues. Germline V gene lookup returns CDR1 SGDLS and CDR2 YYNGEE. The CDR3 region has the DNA TGTGCCAGCAGCGTAGGACAGGGTAGCAATCAGCCCCAGCATTTT. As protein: CASSVGQGSNQPQHF.